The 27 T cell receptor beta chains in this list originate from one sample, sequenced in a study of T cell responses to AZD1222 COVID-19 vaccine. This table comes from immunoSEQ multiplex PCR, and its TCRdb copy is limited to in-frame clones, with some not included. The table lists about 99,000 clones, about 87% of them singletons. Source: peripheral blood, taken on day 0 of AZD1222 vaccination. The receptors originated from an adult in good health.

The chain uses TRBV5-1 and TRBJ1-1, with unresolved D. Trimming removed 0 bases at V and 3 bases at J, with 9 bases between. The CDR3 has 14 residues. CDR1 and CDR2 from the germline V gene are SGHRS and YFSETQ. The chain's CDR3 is CASSLVGIDTEAFF. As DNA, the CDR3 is TGCGCCAGCAGCTTGGTTGGGATAGACACTGAAGCTTTCTTT.

The CDR3 here is CATTTGLANNEQFF. CDR3 sequence (DNA): TGTGCCACCACAACCGGGCTAGCAAACAATGAGCAGTTCTTC. V gene TRBV24-1 combines with J gene TRBJ2-1; tentatively, D is TRBD2 (5 bases). CDR1 and CDR2 (germline): KGHDR, SFDVKD. Deletions cut 8 bases from V and 5 bases from J, with 15 bases between. The CDR3 has 14 residues.

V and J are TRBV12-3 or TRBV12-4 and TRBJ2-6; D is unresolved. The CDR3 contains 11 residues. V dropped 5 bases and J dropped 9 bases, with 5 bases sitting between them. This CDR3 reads CASSTLNVLTF. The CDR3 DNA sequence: TGTGCCAGCAGTACCCTCAACGTCCTGACTTTC.

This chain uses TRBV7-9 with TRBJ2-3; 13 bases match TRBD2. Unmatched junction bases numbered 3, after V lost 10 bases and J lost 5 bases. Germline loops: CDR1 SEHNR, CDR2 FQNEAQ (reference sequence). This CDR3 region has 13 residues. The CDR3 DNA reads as TGTGCCACCCGGACTAGCGGGGGAGATACGCAGTATTTT. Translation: CATRTSGGDTQYF. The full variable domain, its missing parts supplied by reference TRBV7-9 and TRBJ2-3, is DTGVSQNPRHKITKRGQNVTFRCDPISEHNRLYWYRQTLGQGPEFLTYFQNEAQLEKSRLLSDRFSAERPKGSFSTLEIQRTEQGDSAMYLCATRTSGGDTQYFGPGTRLTVL.

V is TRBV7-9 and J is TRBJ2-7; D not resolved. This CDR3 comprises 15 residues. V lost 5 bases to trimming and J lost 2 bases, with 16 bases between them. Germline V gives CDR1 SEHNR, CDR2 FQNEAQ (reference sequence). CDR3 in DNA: TGTGCCAGCAGCAGAGCCCCCTCAGGAGCCTACGAGCAGTACTTC. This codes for CASSRAPSGAYEQYF. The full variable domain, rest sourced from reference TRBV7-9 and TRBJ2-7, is DTGVSQNPRHKITKRGQNVTFRCDPISEHNRLYWYRQTLGQGPEFLTYFQNEAQLEKSRLLSDRFSAERPKGSFSTLEIQRTEQGDSAMYLCASSRAPSGAYEQYFGPGTRLTVT.

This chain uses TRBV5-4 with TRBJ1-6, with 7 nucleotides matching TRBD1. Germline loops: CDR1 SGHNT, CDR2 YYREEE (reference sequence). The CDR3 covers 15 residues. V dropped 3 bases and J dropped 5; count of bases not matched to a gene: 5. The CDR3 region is CASSSRDSNNSPLHF. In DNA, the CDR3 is TGTGCCAGCAGCTCCCGGGACAGCAATAATTCACCCCTCCACTTT.

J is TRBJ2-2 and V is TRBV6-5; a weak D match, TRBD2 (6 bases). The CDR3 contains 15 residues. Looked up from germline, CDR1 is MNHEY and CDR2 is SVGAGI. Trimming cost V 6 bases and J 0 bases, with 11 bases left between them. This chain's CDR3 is CASREGLSNTGELFF. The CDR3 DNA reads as TGTGCCAGCAGGGAGGGACTTTCGAACACCGGGGAGCTGTTTTTT.

The CDR3 coding sequence is TGTGCCAGCAGTTCCCCGGAGGCTAGCGGGAGGCGTGAGCAGTACTTC. Translated, it gives CASSSPEASGRREQYF. The rearrangement uses TRBV28 and TRBJ2-7, with 11 nucleotides matching TRBD2. There are 16 residues in the CDR3. After removal of 4 bases from V and 7 bases from J, the junction contained 12 bases not matched to a gene. Germline V CDR1 and CDR2: MDHEN, SYDVKM.

CDR3 protein: CASTTAGTVTDTQYF. The CDR3, as DNA: TGTGCCAGCACGACCGCCGGGACAGTGACAGATACGCAGTATTTT. The chain joins TRBV7-9 to TRBJ2-3, with TRBD1 matching 7 bases. This CDR3 comprises 15 residues. J gave up 3 bases and V 7 bases, and 10 bases lay outside the gene matches. Germline V gene sequence: CDR1 SEHNR, CDR2 FQNEAQ (reference sequence).

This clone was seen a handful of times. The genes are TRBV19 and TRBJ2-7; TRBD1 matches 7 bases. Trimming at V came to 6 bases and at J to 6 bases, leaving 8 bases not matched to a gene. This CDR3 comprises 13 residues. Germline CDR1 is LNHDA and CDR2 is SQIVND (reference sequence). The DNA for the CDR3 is TGTGCCAGTAGGAGAGGGGGCGCCGGCGAGCAGTACTTC. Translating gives CASRRGGAGEQYF.

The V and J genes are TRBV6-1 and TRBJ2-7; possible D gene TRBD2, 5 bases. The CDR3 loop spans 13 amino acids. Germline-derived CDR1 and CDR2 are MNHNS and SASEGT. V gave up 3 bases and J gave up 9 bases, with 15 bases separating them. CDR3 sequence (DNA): TGTGCCAGCAGTGATGGAGCTGCGGGCGGGCAGTACTTC. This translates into CASSDGAAGGQYF.

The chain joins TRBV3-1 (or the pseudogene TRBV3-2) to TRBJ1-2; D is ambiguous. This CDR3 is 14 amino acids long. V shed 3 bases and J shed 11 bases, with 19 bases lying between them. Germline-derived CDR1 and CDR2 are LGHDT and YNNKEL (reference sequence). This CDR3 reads CASSHGYPPNQYTF. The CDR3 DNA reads TGTGCCAGCAGCCACGGATACCCACCCAATCAATACACCTTC.

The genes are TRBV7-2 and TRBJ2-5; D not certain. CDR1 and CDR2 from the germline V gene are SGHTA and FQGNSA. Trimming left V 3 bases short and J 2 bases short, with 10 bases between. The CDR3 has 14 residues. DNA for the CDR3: TGTGCCAGCAGCTTTGCAAACACTCAAGAGACCCAGTACTTC. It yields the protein CASSFANTQETQYF.

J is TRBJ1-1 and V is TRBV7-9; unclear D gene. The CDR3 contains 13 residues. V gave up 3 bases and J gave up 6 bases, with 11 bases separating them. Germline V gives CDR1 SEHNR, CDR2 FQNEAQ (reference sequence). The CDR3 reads CASSFGGFAEAFF. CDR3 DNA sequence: TGTGCCAGCAGCTTCGGAGGTTTCGCTGAAGCTTTCTTT.

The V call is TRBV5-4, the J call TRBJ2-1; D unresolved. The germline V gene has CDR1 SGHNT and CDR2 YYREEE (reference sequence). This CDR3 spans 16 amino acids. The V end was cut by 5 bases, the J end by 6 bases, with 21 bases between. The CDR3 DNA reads TGTGCCAGCAGTGGAGTCACTCAGTCCCTTAGCAATGAGCAGTTCTTC. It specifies CASSGVTQSLSNEQFF.

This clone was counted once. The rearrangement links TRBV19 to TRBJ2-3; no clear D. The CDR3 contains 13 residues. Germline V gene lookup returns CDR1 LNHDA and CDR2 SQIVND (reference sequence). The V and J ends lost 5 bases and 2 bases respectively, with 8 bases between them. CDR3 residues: CASSLGNTDTQYF. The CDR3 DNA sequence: TGTGCCAGTAGTTTGGGCAACACAGATACGCAGTATTTT.

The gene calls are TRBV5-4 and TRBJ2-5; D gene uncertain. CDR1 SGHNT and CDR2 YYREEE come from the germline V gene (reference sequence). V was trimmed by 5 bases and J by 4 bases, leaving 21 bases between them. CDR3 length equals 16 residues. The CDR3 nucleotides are TGTGCCAGCAGTTCGAAGGTGGGCGCAATAGGAGAGACCCAGTACTTC. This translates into CASSSKVGAIGETQYF.

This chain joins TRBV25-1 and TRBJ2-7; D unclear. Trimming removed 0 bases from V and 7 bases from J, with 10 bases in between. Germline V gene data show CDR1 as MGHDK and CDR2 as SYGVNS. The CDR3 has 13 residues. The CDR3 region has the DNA TGTGCCAGCAGTGAATACCCGGGTTTGGAGCAGTACTTC. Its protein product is CASSEYPGLEQYF.

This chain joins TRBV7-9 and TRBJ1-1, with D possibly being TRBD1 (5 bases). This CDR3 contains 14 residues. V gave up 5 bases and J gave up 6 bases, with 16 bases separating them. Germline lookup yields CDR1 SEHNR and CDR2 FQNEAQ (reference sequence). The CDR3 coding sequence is TGTGCCAGCAGCAACGAGTGGGGGGGACCTGAAGCTTTCTTT. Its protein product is CASSNEWGGPEAFF.

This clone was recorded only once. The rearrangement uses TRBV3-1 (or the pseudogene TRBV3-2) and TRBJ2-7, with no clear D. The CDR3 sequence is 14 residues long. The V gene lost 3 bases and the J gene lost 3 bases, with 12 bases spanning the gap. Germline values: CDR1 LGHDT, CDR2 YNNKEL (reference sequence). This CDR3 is CASSHNLRYYEQYF. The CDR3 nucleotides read TGTGCCAGCAGCCACAATCTACGCTACTACGAGCAGTACTTC.

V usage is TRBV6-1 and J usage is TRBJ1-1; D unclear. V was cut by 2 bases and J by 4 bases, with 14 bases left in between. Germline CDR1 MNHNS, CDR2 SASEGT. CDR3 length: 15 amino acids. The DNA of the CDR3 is TGTGCCAGCAGTGAACTTAAGGGTGCGGTCACTGAAGCTTTCTTT. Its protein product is CASSELKGAVTEAFF.

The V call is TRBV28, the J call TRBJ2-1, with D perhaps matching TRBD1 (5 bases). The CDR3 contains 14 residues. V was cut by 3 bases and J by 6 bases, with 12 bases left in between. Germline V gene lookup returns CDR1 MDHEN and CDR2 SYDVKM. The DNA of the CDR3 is TGTGCCAGCAGTTTTTCAGGGATGGGCAATGAGCAGTTCTTC. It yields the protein CASSFSGMGNEQFF.

The CDR3 is CAWTTEGITAFF. The CDR3 DNA sequence: TGTGCCTGGACCACAGAGGGGATTACAGCTTTCTTT. The chain is built from TRBV30 and TRBJ1-1; tentative D call: TRBD1 (5 bases). The CDR3 length is 12 residues. Germline V CDR1 and CDR2: GTSNPN, SVGIG (reference sequence). V was shortened by 4 bases and J by 10 bases, with 16 bases between the two germline ends.

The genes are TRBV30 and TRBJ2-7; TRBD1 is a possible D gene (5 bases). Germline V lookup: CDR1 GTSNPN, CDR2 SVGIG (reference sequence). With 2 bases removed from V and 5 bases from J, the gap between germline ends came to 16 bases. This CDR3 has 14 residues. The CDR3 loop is CAWSKQGLLHEQYF. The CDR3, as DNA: TGTGCCTGGAGTAAGCAGGGTTTGTTACACGAGCAGTACTTC.

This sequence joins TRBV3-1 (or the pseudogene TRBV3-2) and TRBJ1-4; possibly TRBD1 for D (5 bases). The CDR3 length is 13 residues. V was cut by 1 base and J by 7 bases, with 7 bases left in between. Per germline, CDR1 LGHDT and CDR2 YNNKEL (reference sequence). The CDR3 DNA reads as TGTGCCAGCAGCCAAGTGGGGGGTGAAAAACTGTTTTTT. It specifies CASSQVGGEKLFF.

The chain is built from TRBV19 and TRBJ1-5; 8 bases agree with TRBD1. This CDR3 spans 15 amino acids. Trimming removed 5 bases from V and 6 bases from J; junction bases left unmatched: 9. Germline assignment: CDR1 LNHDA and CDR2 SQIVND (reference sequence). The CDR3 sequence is CASSSRTGYIQPQHF. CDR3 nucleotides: TGTGCCAGTAGTTCCCGGACAGGGTACATTCAGCCCCAGCATTTT.

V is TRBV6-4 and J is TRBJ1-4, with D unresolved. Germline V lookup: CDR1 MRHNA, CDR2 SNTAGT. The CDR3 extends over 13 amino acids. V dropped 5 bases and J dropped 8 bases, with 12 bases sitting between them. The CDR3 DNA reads TGTGCCAGCAGTCCCCAACGAGGGGAAAAACTGTTTTTT. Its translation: CASSPQRGEKLFF.